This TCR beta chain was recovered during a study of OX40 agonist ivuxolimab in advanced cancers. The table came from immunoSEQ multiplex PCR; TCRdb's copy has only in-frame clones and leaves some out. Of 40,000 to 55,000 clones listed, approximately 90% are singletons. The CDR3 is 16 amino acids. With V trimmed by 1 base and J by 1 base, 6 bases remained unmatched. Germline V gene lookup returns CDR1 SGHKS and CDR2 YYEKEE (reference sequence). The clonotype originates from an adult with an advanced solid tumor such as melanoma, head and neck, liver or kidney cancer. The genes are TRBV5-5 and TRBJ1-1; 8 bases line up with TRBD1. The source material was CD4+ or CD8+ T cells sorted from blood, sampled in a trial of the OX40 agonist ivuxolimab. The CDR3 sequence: CASSLRTGRWNTEAFF. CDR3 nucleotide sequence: TGTGCCAGCAGCTTGCGGACAGGGCGATGGAACACTGAAGCTTTCTTT.